This TCR beta chain was captured in a study of monozygotic twins with inflammatory bowel disease. TCRdb re-called the 5' RACE reads and shows each CDR3 protein once, DNA omitted. The sample holds 350,000 to 400,000 distinct CDR3 sequences. The CDR3 runs to 13 residues. The V gene's germline CDR1 is DFQATT and CDR2 SNEGSKA (reference sequence). Isolation of total RNA was performed on whole blood, with no prior T cell sorting. The study, taken as a whole, reports: Repertoire similarity was not found to differ between concordant and discordant twins, possibly from limited power.

Comment on this clonotype: Its antigen is not known.

The TCR comes from a human donor with ulcerative colitis or Crohn's disease, or a healthy co-twin of an affected twin (not recorded which). The chain uses TRBV20-1 and TRBJ1-1. Sequenced material: blood. CDR3 amino acids: CSASVLGNTEAFF.